The rows below give T cell receptor beta chains drawn from one sample of a study of breast tumors, draining lymph nodes, adjacent tissues. Using its own MiXCR run on the multiplex PCR reads, TCRdb lists one record per CDR3 protein. The table shows about 200,000 distinct CDR3 sequences, with roughly 29% occurring only once. Specimen: axillary lymph node tissue. The receptors were sampled from a female donor with breast cancer. Some clones in this sample may be carry-over from other donors' samples. Both conserved end residues are part of each CDR3. The D gene is left open where the match is weak. For some rows the clone size is stated as once, few or many, or as a class when expanded; others skip it.

clone size	V gene	J gene	D gene	CDR3 protein	CDR3 DNA
-	TRBV10-3	TRBJ1-2	-	CAISVDRISTF	TGTGCCATCAGCGTAGACAGGATTAGCACCTTC
-	TRBV28	TRBJ1-5	TRBD1	CASSLDRGNNQPQHF	TGTGCCAGCAGTTTGGACAGGGGGAATAATCAGCCCCAGCATTTT
many	TRBV20-1	TRBJ1-3	-	CSADGSGNTIYF	TGCAGTGCTGACGGCTCTGGAAACACCATATATTTT
many	TRBV7-2	TRBJ2-1	-	CASSPPGDRYNEQFF	TGTGCCAGCAGCCCACCGGGGGACAGATACAATGAGCAGTTCTTC
many	TRBV7-2	TRBJ2-7	TRBD1	CASSSKSQGREQYF	TGTGCCAGCAGCTCCAAGTCACAGGGGCGCGAGCAGTACTTC
many	TRBV6-6	TRBJ1-5	-	CASSFGGVQGNQPQHF	TGTGCCAGCAGTTTCGGGGGGGTCCAGGGAAATCAGCCCCAGCATTTT
-	TRBV20-1	TRBJ2-1	-	CSARRTENNEQFF	TGCAGTGCTAGACGGACAGAGAACAATGAGCAGTTCTTC
many	TRBV18	TRBJ2-5	-	CASSGQRGQETQYF	TGTGCCAGCTCCGGACAGCGGGGCCAAGAGACCCAGTACTTC
-	TRBV20-1	TRBJ1-3	-	CSAPGTINTIYF	TGCAGTGCTCCCGGGACCATAAACACCATATATTTT
many	TRBV24-1	TRBJ1-2	-	CATSDLGTSYGYTF	TGTGCCACCAGTGATTTGGGGACAAGCTATGGCTACACCTTC
many	TRBV9	TRBJ2-1	-	CASSVEGYRRGNEQFF	TGTGCCAGCAGCGTAGAAGGATATAGGAGGGGTAATGAGCAGTTCTTC
many	TRBV19	TRBJ2-3	-	CASSMTTLPTQDTQYF	TGTGCCAGTAGTATGACTACTCTCCCCACTCAAGATACGCAGTATTTT
few	TRBV6-2/TRBV6-3	TRBJ2-3	TRBD2	CASSYTTSGGDTQYF	TGTGCCAGCAGTTACACGACTAGCGGGGGAGATACGCAGTATTTT
many	TRBV10-3	TRBJ2-7	TRBD1	CAISEGETGWTYEQYF	TGTGCCATCAGTGAGGGTGAGACAGGGTGGACCTACGAGCAGTACTTC
many	TRBV5-1	TRBJ2-5	TRBD1	CASSLPDRGPPGETQYF	TGCGCCAGCAGCCTACCGGACAGGGGCCCACCAGGAGAGACCCAGTACTTC
-	TRBV6-1	TRBJ2-1	-	CASRPQGTLGGNEQFF	TGTGCCAGCAGACCACAGGGGACCCTGGGGGGCAATGAGCAGTTCTTC
many	TRBV9	TRBJ2-3	-	CASSDGTSTDTQYF	TGTGCCAGCAGCGATGGGACCAGTACAGATACGCAGTATTTT
many	TRBV5-1	TRBJ2-7	TRBD1	CASSLGPGGTNEQYF	TGCGCCAGCAGCTTAGGGCCAGGGGGAACGAACGAGCAGTACTTC
many	TRBV20-1	TRBJ2-5	TRBD1	CSARAQSTGEETQYF	TGCAGTGCTAGAGCCCAATCAACAGGGGAAGAGACCCAGTACTTC
many	TRBV20-1	TRBJ2-7	-	CSARDRVGVYEQYF	TGCAGTGCTAGAGATCGAGTCGGCGTCTACGAGCAGTACTTC
many	TRBV9	TRBJ2-1	-	CASSVGDSSEQFF	TGTGCCAGCAGCGTAGGAGATAGCTCTGAGCAGTTCTTC
-	TRBV10-3	TRBJ1-2	-	CAISPQAIQYGYTF	TGTGCCATCAGTCCCCAGGCCATTCAATATGGCTACACCTTC
many	TRBV6-1	TRBJ1-6	-	CASSDNVGPLHF	TGTGCCAGCAGTGACAACGTGGGGCCCCTCCACTTT
many	TRBV20-1	TRBJ2-5	-	CSARDQGVMVGETQYF	TGCAGTGCTAGAGATCAGGGAGTGATGGTAGGAGAGACCCAGTACTTC
-	TRBV20-1	TRBJ2-1	-	CSAPLVLAGSNEQFF	TGCAGTGCCCCTCTCGTGCTGGCGGGCTCCAATGAGCAGTTCTTC
-	TRBV7-2	TRBJ2-7	-	CASSLMRDLSYEQYF	TGTGCCAGCAGCTTAATGCGGGACCTTTCCTACGAGCAGTACTTC
many	TRBV12-3/TRBV12-4	TRBJ2-1	-	CASSPLRDNYNEQFF	TGTGCCAGCAGTCCCCTCCGGGACAACTACAATGAGCAGTTCTTC
many	TRBV6-6	TRBJ1-4	-	CASGDPLANEKLFF	TGTGCCAGCGGAGACCCGTTAGCTAATGAAAAACTGTTTTTT
few	TRBV5-4	TRBJ2-1	TRBD1	CASSAGTGFYNEQFF	TGTGCCAGCAGCGCCGGGACAGGGTTCTACAATGAGCAGTTCTTC
many	TRBV6-6	TRBJ1-5	-	CASKFSNQPQHF	TGTGCCAGCAAATTTAGCAATCAGCCCCAGCATTTT
-	TRBV10-3	TRBJ1-5	-	CAIGGGGNQPQHF	TGTGCCATCGGGGGGGGTGGCAATCAGCCCCAGCATTTT
-	TRBV7-9	TRBJ1-6	-	CASSLLARDNSPLHF	TGTGCCAGCAGCTTATTGGCCAGGGATAATTCACCCCTCCACTTT
many	TRBV30	TRBJ1-2	-	CAWATGFGGYTF	TGTGCCTGGGCAACAGGGTTCGGTGGCTACACCTTC
-	TRBV19	TRBJ1-1	TRBD1	CASRSLGTGNTEAFF	TGTGCCAGTAGGTCACTAGGGACAGGGAACACTGAAGCTTTCTTT
many	TRBV4-3	TRBJ2-3	TRBD2	CASSQLAGGPDTQYF	TGCGCCAGCAGCCAACTAGCGGGAGGGCCAGATACGCAGTATTTT
many	TRBV4-1	TRBJ2-1	-	CASSRNLGDHNEQFF	TGCGCCAGCAGCCGAAACCTGGGGGACCACAATGAGCAGTTCTTC
-	TRBV3-1	TRBJ1-4	-	CASSQRSRGRGVERLFF	TGTGCCAGCAGCCAAAGGTCCCGAGGACGGGGCGTCGAAAGACTGTTTTTT
many	TRBV20-1	TRBJ1-5	-	CSARDQGTTYSNQPQHF	TGCAGTGCTAGAGATCAAGGGACAACGTATAGCAATCAGCCCCAGCATTTT
many	TRBV6-5	TRBJ2-1	TRBD2	CASSYGAGEQFF	TGTGCCAGCAGTTACGGAGCGGGGGAGCAGTTCTTC
many	TRBV5-4	TRBJ2-3	TRBD2	CASSRGLAGGLDTQYF	TGTGCCAGCAGCCGGGGGCTAGCGGGAGGTTTAGATACGCAGTATTTT
many	TRBV14	TRBJ1-3	TRBD1	CASSQDPGGVGNTIYF	TGTGCCAGCAGCCAAGACCCAGGGGGCGTTGGAAACACCATATATTTT
many	TRBV3-1	TRBJ2-7	-	CASSRQRYYEQYF	TGTGCCAGCAGCCGACAGCGCTACTACGAGCAGTACTTC
few	TRBV5-8	TRBJ1-2	-	CASSSWTREEDYGYTF	TGTGCCAGCAGCTCCTGGACACGTGAGGAGGACTATGGCTACACCTTC
many	TRBV7-3	TRBJ2-2	TRBD2	CASSLRGGGRTGELFF	TGTGCCAGCAGCTTAAGGGGCGGGGGGCGCACCGGGGAGCTGTTTTTT
many	TRBV5-1	TRBJ1-2	-	CASSLSGANYGYTF	TGCGCCAGCAGCTTGTCCGGTGCTAACTATGGCTACACCTTC
many	TRBV25-1	TRBJ2-7	TRBD2	CASSEPGLTPYEQYF	TGTGCCAGCAGTGAGCCGGGACTAACCCCCTACGAGCAGTACTTC
many	TRBV30	TRBJ2-3	TRBD2	CAWRLSGGRDTQYF	TGTGCCTGGAGACTTAGCGGGGGAAGGGATACGCAGTATTTT
many	TRBV5-1	TRBJ1-2	TRBD1	CASSLSETGFGYTF	TGCGCCAGCAGTCTATCCGAGACAGGGTTCGGCTACACCTTC